This TCR beta chain was documented in a study of regulatory and conventional T cells in RAG deficiency. Of note for this clone: As yet, its antigen is unknown.

Study outcomes and limitations: Patient subsets had shorter CDR3s; Omenn Treg-Tconv overlap exceeded 80%.

The sorted conventional CD4+ T cells were CD25-low and CD127-high, with genomic DNA sequenced. The germline V gene has CDR1 KGHSH and CDR2 LQKENI. V dropped 2 bases and J dropped 1 base, with 18 bases sitting between them. The CDR3 is 17 amino acids. Produced via immunoSEQ multiplex PCR; TCRdb's table is partial and in-frame only. The profile shows tens of thousands of clones, 95% to 97% of them singletons. The data were also submitted as part of a second study, on regulatory T cells. As that report states: Amplification used 52 TRBV primers and 13 TRBJ primers.

Sequenced sample: CD25- CD4+ T cells sorted from blood. The receptor was derived from a human donor in good health. This chain links TRBV18 with TRBJ2-7; maybe TRBD2 (6 bases). For the CDR3, the DNA is TGTGCCAGCTCACCAGGGGGGAAGGTCGAAGGGTCCTACGAGCAGTACTTC. As protein: CASSPGGKVEGSYEQYF.